The clone carrying this T cell receptor beta chain has a count of ten or more. Its antigen is unidentified. This sample is part of a study of CD8 T cells in ankylosing spondylitis. General study points: Existing reports had already noted some motif variants in reactive arthritis synovial fluid and blood. Peripheral blood samples showed relatively rare disease-linked clones, and these clones were CD8+.

Making use of molecular barcodes, quantitative 5'-RACE generated TCR beta libraries. MiXCR, run by TCRdb on the 5' RACE reads, gives a single entry per CDR3 protein. The table lists about 240,000 distinct CDR3 sequences, about 10% of them singletons. Germline V lookup: CDR1 SGHRS, CDR2 YFSETQ. The germline V and J ends were trimmed by 5 bases and 0 bases, with 16 bases remaining between them. CDR3 size: 16 residues. The chain couples TRBV5-1 to TRBJ2-3; D remains ambiguous. This receptor was taken from a male donor with ankylosing spondylitis or in good health (not recorded which). Sequencing used blood, either unsorted or a sorted T cell fraction (not recorded which). CDR3 DNA sequence: TGCGCCAGCAGACCCTCCGGACGGCCTAGCACAGATACGCAGTATTTT. This gives the protein CASRPSGRPSTDTQYF.